Sequencing of this TCR beta chain was carried out in a study of OX40 agonist ivuxolimab in advanced cancers. Study summary: Prior therapy, whether anti-PD-1, anti-PD-L1 or anti-CTLA-4, was allowed, and roughly 41% had some. General study results and limits: There were, on average, more expanded clones in CD8+ T cells than in CD4+.

Repertoires were generated with immunoSEQ multiplex PCR, while TCRdb's copy carries only in-frame clones and drops some. The sample gives roughly 71,000 clones, 65% to 90% of which show up once; around 1.5% is in the top ten. Losses at the gene ends were 5 bases for V and 2 bases for J; bases not matched to a gene: 10. Per germline, CDR1 SGHTA and CDR2 FQGNSA. This CDR3 has 17 amino acids. Notes on this clone: Antigen unknown.

Patients with autoimmune history or systemic immunosuppression were excluded. This receptor was obtained from an adult with an advanced solid tumor such as melanoma, head and neck, liver or kidney cancer. The chain is built from TRBV7-2 and TRBJ2-7; TRBD2 matches 12 bases. The sample here was CD4+ or CD8+ T cells sorted from blood, taken in a trial of the OX40 agonist ivuxolimab. The CDR3 spells CASSPPSGRAGAYEQYF. The DNA for the CDR3 is TGTGCCAGCAGCCCCCCTAGCGGGAGGGCCGGGGCCTACGAGCAGTACTTC.